The 2 T cell receptor beta chains below all came from one sample that was sequenced in a study of CD8+ T cells in alopecia areata (dated by TCRdb to between 2017 and 2018). The sample's time point label is to be understood as: four to five weeks on oral tofacitinib. What the treatment or condition label conveys for this sample: oral pan-JAK inhibitor, 5-10 mg twice daily. Preparation of the library involved the immunoSEQ multiplex PCR assay. RNA was extracted from all samples and reverse transcribed into cDNA as template for TCR sequencing. TCRdb holds this immuneACCESS table with in-frame rearrangements only. Some clones are missing; in checked studies, unresolved V genes explain under half, and the rest has no known cause. For this sample there are about 210,000 clones; under 70% appear just once. The ten largest clonotypes hold about 4% of the sample. The sample was CD4+ T cells sorted from blood, taken at week 4, from a patient treated with tofacitinib. Every receptor here comes from a human donor with alopecia areata.

The rearrangement joins TRBV7-2 to TRBJ2-3; TRBD2 matches at 8 bases. The CDR3 runs to 16 residues. V lost 5 bases and J lost 3; bases outside the gene matches: 10. The germline gives CDR1 SGHTA, CDR2 FQGNSA. This CDR3 reads CASSVQPGLVTDTQYF. The CDR3 nucleotides read TGTGCCAGCAGCGTACAACCGGGACTAGTAACAGATACGCAGTATTTT.

The chain employs TRBV7-9 and TRBJ1-1; no clear D. The CDR3 totals 14 residues. V was pared by 5 bases and J by 0 bases, with 10 bases between. CDR1 is SEHNR, CDR2 FQNEAQ, per germline (reference sequence). CDR3 DNA: TGTGCCAGCAGCCGCACGTCTCTGAACACTGAAGCTTTCTTT. This codes for CASSRTSLNTEAFF.